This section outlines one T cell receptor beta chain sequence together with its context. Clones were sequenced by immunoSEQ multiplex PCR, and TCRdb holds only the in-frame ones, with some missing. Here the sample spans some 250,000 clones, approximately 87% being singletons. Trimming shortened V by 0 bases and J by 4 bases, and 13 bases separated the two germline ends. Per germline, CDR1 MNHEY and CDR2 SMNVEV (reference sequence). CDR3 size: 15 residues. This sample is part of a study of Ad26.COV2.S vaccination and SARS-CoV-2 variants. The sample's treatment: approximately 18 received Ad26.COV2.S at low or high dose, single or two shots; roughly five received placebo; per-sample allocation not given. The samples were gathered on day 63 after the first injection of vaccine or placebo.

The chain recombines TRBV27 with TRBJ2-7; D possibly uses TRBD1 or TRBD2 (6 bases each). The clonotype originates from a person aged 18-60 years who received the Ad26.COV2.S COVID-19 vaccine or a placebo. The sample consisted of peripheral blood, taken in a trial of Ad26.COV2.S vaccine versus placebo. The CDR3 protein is CASSLSGGGFYEQYF. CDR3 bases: TGTGCCAGCAGTTTATCAGGGGGAGGATTTTACGAGCAGTACTTC.